Listed here are 20 T cell receptor beta chains from one sample, sequenced in a study of regulatory T cells in long-lasting Graves disease. The sample's time point: newly diagnosed GD, antithyroid drugs for less than 3 months. Extracted PBMC RNA gave rise to the TCR library. CDR3-region Arm-PCR and iRepertoire HTBI primers produced the TCR beta libraries. Each CDR3 protein is one row after TCRdb ran MiXCR on the multiplex PCR reads. Of about 430,000 distinct CDR3 sequences in the sample, approximately 16% are singletons; the top ten hold approximately 7.8%. These sequences were also reported in another study, on T cells in Graves' hyperthyroidism and ophthalmopathy.

The sequences come from peripheral blood mononuclear cells (PBMCs), collected at new diagnosis, from a patient treated with antithyroid drugs. These receptors were collected from a woman between 40 and 55 years old with Graves disease.

This clonotype was observed a handful of times. An end of the junction differs from the germline gene, which may be a read error. The chain links TRBV4-3 to TRBJ2-1, with 9 bases aligning to TRBD1. CDR3 length: 15 amino acids. Germline lookup yields CDR1 LGHNA and CDR2 YSLEER. CDR3 amino acids: CASSQGDREGNEQSF. Here the CDR3 DNA reads TGCGCCAGCAGCCAAGGGGACAGGGAGGGCAATGAGCAGTCCTTC.

The chain joins TRBV30 to TRBJ1-5; 7 positions agree with TRBD1. J was trimmed by 7 bases and V by 1 base; bases with no gene match: 13. Germline V gene data show CDR1 as GTSNPN and CDR2 as SVGIG (reference sequence). The CDR3 is 16 residues long. This CDR3 is CAWSAQGGSERQPQHF. CDR3 nucleotide sequence: TGTGCCTGGAGTGCCCAGGGGGGGTCCGAGAGGCAGCCCCAGCATTTT.

The chain combines TRBV29-1 with TRBJ2-2; TRBD1 might be the D (6 bases). Trimming removed 2 bases at V and 7 bases at J, with 14 bases between. Germline V CDR1 and CDR2: SQVTM, ANQGSEA. CDR3 length: 14 residues. CDR3 nucleotides: TGCAGCGTTGAAAGGTCAGGGGTATACGGGGAGCTGTTTTTT. Its translation is CSVERSGVYGELFF.

Ten or more counts support this clonotype. This rearrangement joins TRBV19 to TRBJ2-1; TRBD2 might be the D (5 bases). The CDR3 consists of 13 residues. The germline V gene encodes CDR1 LNHDA and CDR2 SQIVND (reference sequence). V lost 7 bases and J 7 bases, leaving 14 bases between the germline ends. Here the CDR3 DNA reads TGTGCCAGTAAGTTTAGGACGGGAAATGAGCAGTTCTTC. This gives the protein CASKFRTGNEQFF. The whole variable domain, filled in from reference TRBV19 and TRBJ2-1, reads DGGITQSPKYLFRKEGQNVTLSCEQNLNHDAMYWYRQDPGQGLRLIYYSQIVNDFQKGDIAEGYSVSREKKESFPLTVTSAQKNPTAFYLCASKFRTGNEQFFGPGTRLTVL.

The genes are TRBV12-5 and TRBJ2-4; 11 nucleotides match TRBD1. The germline CDR1 and CDR2 sequences are LGHNT and FRNRAP. With V trimmed by 4 bases and J by 1 base, 6 bases remained unmatched. The CDR3 has 17 residues. CDR3 amino acids: CASGWTGGSVAKNIQYF. The CDR3 region has the DNA TGTGCTAGTGGTTGGACAGGGGGCAGCGTGGCCAAAAACATTCAGTACTTC. The full variable domain, in which reference TRBV12-5 and TRBJ2-4 provide the parts outside the CDR3, is DARVTQTPRHKVTEMGQEVTMRCQPILGHNTVFWYRQTMMQGLELLAYFRNRAPLDDSGMPKDRFSAEMPDATLATLKIQPSEPRDSAVYFCASGWTGGSVAKNIQYFGAGTRLSVL.

The chain combines TRBV5-4 with TRBJ2-7, with 7 bases fitting TRBD2. CDR3 size: 15 residues. Germline lookup yields CDR1 SGHNT and CDR2 YYREEE (reference sequence). V trimming: 0 bases; J trimming: 6 bases; junction bases outside the gene matches: 9. The DNA for the CDR3 is TGTGCCAGCAGCTTGGACGGGGGGATGTGGGGCGAGCAGTACTTC. Protein sequence: CASSLDGGMWGEQYF.

Concerning this clonotype: A junction end diverges from the germline sequence, so it may reflect a read error. This chain uses TRBV27 with TRBJ1-5, with 7 bases matching TRBD1. CDR3 size: 18 residues. Germline CDR1 is MNHEY and CDR2 is SMNVEV (reference sequence). The CDR3 coding sequence is TGTGCCGGCAGTTCCCAAGGTTGGGACAGTCGGTTTAATCAGCCCCAGCATTTT. This codes for CAGSSQGWDSRFNQPQHF.

This clonotype was counted many times. The chain is built from TRBV2 and TRBJ1-2; D uncertain. The CDR3 has 14 residues. V shed 6 bases and J shed 8 bases, with 19 bases lying between them. Germline CDR1 SNHLY, CDR2 FYNNEI. The CDR3 region is CASSPDVGGGGYTF. CDR3 coding DNA: TGTGCCAGCAGCCCTGATGTTGGAGGCGGCGGCTACACCTTC.

Of note for this clonotype: A read error is likely here: a far larger clone is one base away. The V gene is TRBV11-2, the J gene TRBJ2-1; 9 positions match TRBD1. The end of the DNA aligns better with TRBJ1-1, so the J call may be wrong. CDR3 size: 14 residues. Germline CDR1 reads SGHAT; CDR2 reads FQNNGV. CDR3 coding DNA: TGTGCCAGCTCAACTCCGACAGGGGGGACTGAAGCTTTCTTT. Protein product: CASSTPTGGTEAFF.

This clonotype was seen ten or more times. The chain combines TRBV19 with TRBJ2-2; TRBD2 is a possible D gene (5 bases). This CDR3 is built from 14 residues. V was shortened by 7 bases and J by 1 base, with 10 bases between the two germline ends. The germline V gene has CDR1 LNHDA and CDR2 SQIVND (reference sequence). As DNA, the CDR3 is TGTGCCAGTAACGGGGTAATGAACACCGGGGAGCTGTTTTTT. Translated: CASNGVMNTGELFF. Combining the CDR3 with reference TRBV19 and TRBJ2-2 gives the whole variable domain DGGITQSPKYLFRKEGQNVTLSCEQNLNHDAMYWYRQDPGQGLRLIYYSQIVNDFQKGDIAEGYSVSREKKESFPLTVTSAQKNPTAFYLCASNGVMNTGELFFGEGSRLTVL.

The chain uses TRBV20-1 and TRBJ2-7; TRBD2 might be the D (5 bases). Germline V CDR1 and CDR2: DFQATT, SNEGSKA (reference sequence). The ends were cut back, 3 bases at V and 2 bases at J, with 14 bases in the middle. The CDR3 extends over 14 amino acids. The CDR3 DNA reads as TGCAGTGCTAGTGCGAGGGCCTACACCTACGAGCAGTACTTC. Translating gives CSASARAYTYEQYF.

This clonotype has ten or more counts. The V and J genes are TRBV10-3 and TRBJ2-7; 9 positions agree with TRBD2. Looked up from germline, CDR1 is ENHRY and CDR2 is SYGVKD. V was clipped by 4 bases and J by 6 bases; unmatched bases: 4. The CDR3 runs to 13 residues. The CDR3 DNA reads TGTGCCATCAGTGTGCGGGAGGGCCGCGAGCAGTACTTC. It codes for CAISVREGREQYF.

This clonotype showed up many times. The rearrangement uses TRBV19 and TRBJ2-7, with 8 bases identical to TRBD2. The CDR3 runs to 18 residues. The V gene end was trimmed by 2 bases and the J gene end by 3 bases; junction bases not matched to a gene: 15. The germline V gene has CDR1 LNHDA and CDR2 SQIVND (reference sequence). The CDR3 bases are TGTGCCAGTAGTATAAAGTCCTGGATAGCGGGGAGCGACTACGAGCAGTACTTC. The encoded protein is CASSIKSWIAGSDYEQYF.

This clonotype appeared a few times. The V call is TRBV3-1, the J call TRBJ2-1; TRBD2 matches 14 bases. The germline V gene has CDR1 LGHDT and CDR2 YNNKEL (reference sequence). The CDR3 covers 16 residues. The V segment lost 4 bases and the J segment 10 bases; nucleotides outside the gene matches: 9. The CDR3 spells CASSPPGLAGEMEQFF. Here the CDR3 DNA reads TGTGCCAGCAGCCCTCCGGGACTAGCGGGAGAAATGGAGCAGTTCTTC.

At least ten counts were recorded for this clonotype. This chain connects TRBV5-1 to TRBJ1-1, with D tentatively TRBD1 (5 bases). Germline V gene data show CDR1 as SGHRS and CDR2 as YFSETQ. The V end lost 4 bases, the J end lost 3 bases, and 13 bases lay between the germline ends. The CDR3 spans 14 residues. In nucleotides, the CDR3 is TGCGCCAGCAGCCAACGTGGGGGAGACACTGAAGCTTTCTTT. Encoded protein: CASSQRGGDTEAFF.

This clonotype was seen more than once but under ten times. DNA of the CDR3: TGTGCCAGCAGCATATACCGGGACAGCCCGGAGGGGCAGTACTTC. Translating gives CASSIYRDSPEGQYF. The chain recombines TRBV7-2 with TRBJ2-7, with D maybe TRBD1 (7 bases). With 5 bases removed from V and 9 bases from J, the gap between germline ends came to 23 bases. This CDR3 is 15 amino acids long. Germline CDR1 and CDR2: SGHTA and FQGNSA. Filled out from reference TRBV7-2 and TRBJ2-7, the complete variable domain reads GAGVSQSPSNKVTEKGKDVELRCDPISGHTALYWYRQSLGQGLEFLIYFQGNSAPDKSGLPSDRFSAERTGGSVSTLTIQRTQQEDSAVYLCASSIYRDSPEGQYFGPGTRLTVT.

The chain links TRBV2 to TRBJ2-3; TRBD2 might be the D (6 bases). Trimming removed 6 bases from V and 1 base from J, with 11 bases in between. Germline V CDR1 and CDR2: SNHLY, FYNNEI. The CDR3 length is 14 residues. The CDR3, as DNA: TGTGCCAGCAGGCGGGACGAAGGCACAGATACGCAGTATTTT. Protein sequence: CASRRDEGTDTQYF.

The chain couples TRBV28 to TRBJ2-1; unclear D gene. Deletions cut 5 bases from V and 10 bases from J, with 9 bases between. CDR3 size: 11 residues. Germline CDR1 reads MDHEN; CDR2 reads SYDVKM. This chain's CDR3 is CASSAHYEQFF. The CDR3 bases are TGTGCCAGCAGTGCCCACTACGAGCAGTTCTTC. The variable domain in full, completed from reference TRBV28 and TRBJ2-1, reads DVKVTQSSRYLVKRTGEKVFLECVQDMDHENMFWYRQDPGLGLRLIYFSYDVKMKEKGDIPEGYSVSREKKERFSLILESASTNQTSMYLCASSAHYEQFFGPGTRLTVL.

There are many counts of this clonotype. The V and J genes are TRBV27 and TRBJ2-5, with 15 bases lining up with TRBD2. V shed 6 bases and J 5 bases; nucleotides not matched to a gene: 7. CDR1 is MNHEY and CDR2 is SMNVEV in the germline V gene (reference sequence). The length of the CDR3 is 16 residues. The CDR3 DNA reads TGTGCCAGCAGCCCCGGACTAGCGGGAGGGCGGGAGACCCAGTACTTC. Its translation is CASSPGLAGGRETQYF.

As regards this clonotype: A read error is possible here, since a much larger clone lies one base away. The chain is built from TRBV5-1 and TRBJ1-1; D ambiguous. V was shortened by 3 bases and J by 3 bases, with 12 bases between the two germline ends. The V gene's germline CDR1 is SGHRS and CDR2 YFSETQ. The CDR3 length is 14 residues. The chain's CDR3 is CASSSAELDTEAFF. The CDR3 DNA follows: TGCGCCAGCAGCTCCGCAGAGTTGGACACTGAAGCTTTCTTT.